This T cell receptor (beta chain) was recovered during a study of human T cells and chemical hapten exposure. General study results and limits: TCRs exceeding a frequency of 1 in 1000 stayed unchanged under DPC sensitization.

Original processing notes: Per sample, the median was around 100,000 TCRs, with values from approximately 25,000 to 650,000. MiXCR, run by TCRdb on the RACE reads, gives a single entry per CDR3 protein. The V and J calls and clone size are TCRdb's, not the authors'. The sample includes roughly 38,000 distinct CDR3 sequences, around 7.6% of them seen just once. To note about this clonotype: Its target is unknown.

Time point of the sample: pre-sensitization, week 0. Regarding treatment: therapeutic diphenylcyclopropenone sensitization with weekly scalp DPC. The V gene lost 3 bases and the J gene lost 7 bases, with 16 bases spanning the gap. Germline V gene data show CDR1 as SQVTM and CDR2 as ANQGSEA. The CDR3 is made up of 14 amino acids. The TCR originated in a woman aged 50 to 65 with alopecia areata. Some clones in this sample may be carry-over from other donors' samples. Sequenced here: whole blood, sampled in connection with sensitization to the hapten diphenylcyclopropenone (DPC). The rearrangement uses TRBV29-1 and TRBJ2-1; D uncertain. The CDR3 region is CSVDPRQNRNEQFF. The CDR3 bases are TGCAGCGTTGATCCCCGGCAGAACCGGAATGAGCAGTTCTTC.